Below, 3 T cell receptor beta chains from the same sample are listed, as sequenced in a study of regulatory T cells in long-lasting Graves disease. With iRepertoire HTBI primers and Arm-PCR of CDR3 regions, TCR beta libraries were built. TCRdb ran MiXCR on the multiplex PCR reads and lists one entry per CDR3 protein. The sample includes about 440,000 distinct CDR3 sequences, about a sixth of them seen just once. The time point was: newly diagnosed GD, antithyroid drugs for less than 3 months. PBMC RNA served as the TCR library source. This sample was also put to use in a study of T cells in Graves' hyperthyroidism and ophthalmopathy.

The sample here was peripheral blood mononuclear cells (PBMCs), taken at new diagnosis, from a patient treated with antithyroid drugs. The receptor set was obtained from a woman aged 30 to 39 with Graves disease.

CDR3 loop: CASRTGAGGYTF. For the CDR3, the DNA is TGTGCCAGCAGGACCGGGGCGGGTGGCTACACCTTC. V and J are TRBV27 and TRBJ1-2; TRBD1 is a possible D gene (5 bases). The CDR3 totals 12 residues. Germline values: CDR1 MNHEY, CDR2 SMNVEV (reference sequence). Trimming cost V 6 bases and J 7 bases, with 12 bases left between them.

This clonotype was recorded at least ten times. It is likely a read error: a sequence one base away is far more abundant. The genes are TRBV7-3 and TRBJ2-7, with TRBD1 matching 9 bases. Unmatched junction bases numbered 9, after V lost 5 bases and J lost 7 bases. The CDR3 consists of 14 residues. Germline assignment: CDR1 SGHTA and CDR2 FQGTGA. The CDR3 coding sequence is TGTGCCAGCAGCCCCGGGACAGGGTCGAATGAGCAGTACTTC. Encoded protein: CASSPGTGSNEQYF.

This clonotype was observed a handful of times. The chain employs TRBV20-1 and TRBJ1-5; TRBD1 agrees at 8 bases. The V and J ends lost 6 bases and 1 base, in that order; junction bases with no gene match: 5. The CDR3 runs 14 residues. Germline values: CDR1 DFQATT, CDR2 SNEGSKA (reference sequence). CDR3 residues: CSAKDRVSNQPQHF. The CDR3 DNA reads as TGCAGTGCAAAGGACAGGGTAAGCAATCAGCCCCAGCATTTT.